Listed below are T cell receptor beta chains from one sample, sequenced in a study of blood T cell repertoires in COVID-19. The data were produced by immunoSEQ multiplex PCR, yet TCRdb's version contains in-frame clones alone and is incomplete. The sample lists some 290,000 clones; 90% were seen once. The material sequenced was peripheral blood. The receptors here all came from a woman aged 40 to 50 with COVID-19, enrolled during active disease. Both conserved end residues are part of each CDR3. Fields, in order: clone size, D gene, V gene, J gene, CDR3 protein, CDR3 DNA. A D gene is named only where the DNA matches it firmly. A clone size is listed for some rows: how often the clone was seen (once, few, many), or a class if it is expanded.

clone_size: .; d_call: TRBD2; v_call: TRBV24-1; j_call: TRBJ2-1; cdr3_aa: CATRGFGPSGAAEQFF; cdr3_nt: TGTGCCACCAGGGGGTTCGGGCCTAGCGGGGCGGCTGAGCAGTTCTTC
clone_size: .; d_call: TRBD1; v_call: TRBV25-1; j_call: TRBJ1-3; cdr3_aa: CASSESDRNTIYF; cdr3_nt: TGTGCCAGCAGTGAGTCGGACAGGAACACCATATATTTT
clone_size: once; d_call: TRBD2; v_call: TRBV3-1/TRBV3-2; j_call: TRBJ2-1; cdr3_aa: CASSQGLSGISYNEQFF; cdr3_nt: TGTGCCAGCAGCCAAGGTTTGAGCGGGATCTCCTACAATGAGCAGTTCTTC
clone_size: .; d_call: TRBD1; v_call: TRBV27; j_call: TRBJ1-4; cdr3_aa: CASSSQGKGEKLFF; cdr3_nt: TGTGCCAGCAGTTCACAGGGGAAGGGCGAAAAACTGTTTTTT
clone_size: .; d_call: .; v_call: TRBV19; j_call: TRBJ1-6; cdr3_aa: CASSMVQGSVSPLHF; cdr3_nt: TGTGCCAGTAGTATGGTCCAGGGGAGCGTTTCACCCCTCCACTTT
clone_size: .; d_call: TRBD1; v_call: TRBV18; j_call: TRBJ1-1; cdr3_aa: CASTKMGQGAAEAFF; cdr3_nt: TGTGCCAGCACGAAAATGGGACAGGGGGCCGCTGAAGCTTTCTTT
clone_size: .; d_call: TRBD1; v_call: TRBV7-9; j_call: TRBJ2-7; cdr3_aa: CASSPGDRDSYEQYF; cdr3_nt: TGTGCCAGCAGCCCCGGGGACAGGGACTCTTACGAGCAGTACTTC
clone_size: .; d_call: .; v_call: TRBV9; j_call: TRBJ1-1; cdr3_aa: CASSAGGQTMNTEAFF; cdr3_nt: TGTGCCAGCAGCGCGGGTGGACAGACGATGAACACTGAAGCTTTCTTT
clone_size: .; d_call: TRBD1; v_call: TRBV5-1; j_call: TRBJ2-7; cdr3_aa: CASSRDRDYEQYF; cdr3_nt: TGCGCCAGCAGCAGGGACAGGGATTACGAGCAGTACTTC
clone_size: .; d_call: TRBD1; v_call: TRBV6-5; j_call: TRBJ2-7; cdr3_aa: CASRSTGTGPYEQYF; cdr3_nt: TGTGCCAGCAGGAGTACCGGGACAGGGCCCTACGAGCAGTACTTC
clone_size: .; d_call: TRBD1; v_call: TRBV5-1; j_call: TRBJ1-2; cdr3_aa: CASSLAGGQGAYGYTF; cdr3_nt: TGCGCCAGCAGCTTGGCCGGAGGACAGGGCGCCTATGGCTACACCTTC
clone_size: .; d_call: .; v_call: TRBV6-6; j_call: TRBJ1-2; cdr3_aa: CASRYAGIQDYGYTF; cdr3_nt: TGTGCCAGCAGGTACGCAGGGATTCAGGACTATGGCTACACCTTC
clone_size: .; d_call: TRBD1; v_call: TRBV18; j_call: TRBJ1-1; cdr3_aa: CASSPTGSDRGRTEAFF; cdr3_nt: TGTGCCAGCTCACCAACCGGATCGGACAGGGGTCGCACTGAAGCTTTCTTT
clone_size: .; d_call: TRBD1; v_call: TRBV24-1; j_call: TRBJ1-6; cdr3_aa: CATQGAWDSPLHF; cdr3_nt: TGTGCCACACAGGGGGCGTGGGATTCACCCCTCCACTTT
clone_size: .; d_call: TRBD1; v_call: TRBV2; j_call: TRBJ1-4; cdr3_aa: CASSEDRGATNEKLFF; cdr3_nt: TGTGCCAGCAGTGAAGACAGGGGAGCAACTAATGAAAAACTGTTTTTT
clone_size: once; d_call: TRBD2; v_call: TRBV28; j_call: TRBJ2-3; cdr3_aa: CASSAPGLAVTDTQYF; cdr3_nt: TGTGCCAGCAGTGCCCCGGGACTAGCGGTGACAGATACGCAGTATTTT
clone_size: .; d_call: .; v_call: TRBV4-3; j_call: TRBJ2-6; cdr3_aa: CASSQDMAGDSGANVLTF; cdr3_nt: TGCGCCAGCAGCCAAGATATGGCAGGGGACTCTGGGGCCAACGTCCTGACTTTC
clone_size: few; d_call: .; v_call: TRBV6-5; j_call: TRBJ2-7; cdr3_aa: CASSYSGLNYEQYF; cdr3_nt: TGTGCCAGCAGTTACTCTGGACTTAACTACGAGCAGTACTTC
clone_size: .; d_call: TRBD1; v_call: TRBV28; j_call: TRBJ1-3; cdr3_aa: CASSYIQGQSSGNTIYF; cdr3_nt: TGTGCCAGCAGTTATATACAGGGGCAGAGCTCTGGAAACACCATATATTTT
clone_size: few; d_call: .; v_call: TRBV6-4; j_call: TRBJ2-1; cdr3_aa: CASSDPTSISAYEQFF; cdr3_nt: TGTGCCAGCAGTGACCCCACTAGCATCAGTGCATACGAGCAGTTCTTC
clone_size: .; d_call: .; v_call: TRBV12-5; j_call: TRBJ1-1; cdr3_aa: CASGAQRNTEAFF; cdr3_nt: TGTGCTAGTGGGGCCCAACGGAACACTGAAGCTTTCTTT
clone_size: once; d_call: TRBD1; v_call: TRBV6-5; j_call: TRBJ1-2; cdr3_aa: CASSWTGGGVYGYTF; cdr3_nt: TGTGCCAGCAGTTGGACAGGGGGGGGAGTTTATGGCTACACCTTC
clone_size: .; d_call: .; v_call: TRBV11-2; j_call: TRBJ2-3; cdr3_aa: CASSLAGDRTDTQYF; cdr3_nt: TGTGCCAGCAGCTTAGCAGGGGATCGCACAGATACGCAGTATTTT
clone_size: .; d_call: TRBD1; v_call: TRBV7-9; j_call: TRBJ1-6; cdr3_aa: CASSFYRDSSPLHF; cdr3_nt: TGTGCCAGCAGCTTTTACAGGGACAGTTCACCCCTCCACTTT
clone_size: .; d_call: TRBD1; v_call: TRBV10-3; j_call: TRBJ2-2; cdr3_aa: CAISESKQGADTGELFF; cdr3_nt: TGTGCCATCAGTGAGTCGAAACAGGGGGCAGACACCGGGGAGCTGTTTTTT
clone_size: .; d_call: TRBD2; v_call: TRBV7-7; j_call: TRBJ2-3; cdr3_aa: CASSLVAGGTDTQYF; cdr3_nt: TGTGCTAGCAGCTTAGTAGCGGGGGGGACAGATACGCAGTATTTT
clone_size: .; d_call: .; v_call: TRBV19; j_call: TRBJ1-5; cdr3_aa: CASRQNQAGQPQHF; cdr3_nt: TGTGCCAGTAGACAGAACCAGGCGGGACAGCCCCAGCATTTT
clone_size: .; d_call: TRBD1; v_call: TRBV7-2; j_call: TRBJ1-1; cdr3_aa: CASSGGQGLNTEAFF; cdr3_nt: TGTGCCAGCAGCGGCGGACAGGGATTGAACACTGAAGCTTTCTTT
clone_size: .; d_call: TRBD2; v_call: TRBV28; j_call: TRBJ2-7; cdr3_aa: CASLTSGSPSEQYF; cdr3_nt: TGTGCCAGCCTGACTAGCGGGAGTCCCAGCGAGCAGTACTTC
clone_size: .; d_call: TRBD1; v_call: TRBV19; j_call: TRBJ1-5; cdr3_aa: CASSDGQGNQPQHF; cdr3_nt: TGTGCCAGTAGTGATGGACAGGGTAATCAGCCCCAGCATTTT
clone_size: few; d_call: .; v_call: TRBV2; j_call: TRBJ1-6; cdr3_aa: CASNYEGESPLHF; cdr3_nt: TGTGCCAGCAACTACGAGGGGGAATCACCCCTCCACTTT
clone_size: .; d_call: .; v_call: TRBV19; j_call: TRBJ1-5; cdr3_aa: CASTDSLTTNQPQHF; cdr3_nt: TGTGCCAGTACCGACAGCCTTACGACCAATCAGCCCCAGCATTTT
clone_size: .; d_call: .; v_call: TRBV25-1; j_call: TRBJ2-5; cdr3_aa: CASSEKRRETQYF; cdr3_nt: TGTGCCAGCAGTGAAAAGCGGAGAGAGACCCAGTACTTC
clone_size: .; d_call: .; v_call: TRBV11-3; j_call: TRBJ1-1; cdr3_aa: CASSLVRGEAFF; cdr3_nt: TGTGCCAGCAGCTTAGTTCGAGGAGAAGCTTTCTTT
clone_size: .; d_call: TRBD1; v_call: TRBV2; j_call: TRBJ2-7; cdr3_aa: CASSSTGKEGEQYF; cdr3_nt: TGTGCCAGCAGCTCGACAGGGAAGGAAGGCGAGCAGTACTTC
clone_size: .; d_call: .; v_call: TRBV28; j_call: TRBJ1-5; cdr3_aa: CASSFYKGIGNQPQHF; cdr3_nt: TGTGCCAGCAGCTTTTATAAGGGGATAGGCAATCAGCCCCAGCATTTT
clone_size: once; d_call: TRBD1; v_call: TRBV2; j_call: TRBJ2-7; cdr3_aa: CASRWKRDSAYEQYF; cdr3_nt: TGTGCCAGCAGATGGAAAAGGGACAGCGCCTACGAGCAGTACTTC
clone_size: .; d_call: TRBD2; v_call: TRBV20-1; j_call: TRBJ2-1; cdr3_aa: CSASIPGGPGNEQFF; cdr3_nt: TGCAGTGCTAGTATCCCGGGAGGGCCCGGAAATGAGCAGTTCTTC
clone_size: .; d_call: .; v_call: TRBV6-2/TRBV6-3; j_call: TRBJ1-6; cdr3_aa: CASSSLRFQGSPLHF; cdr3_nt: TGTGCCAGCAGCTCCTTACGGTTTCAGGGGTCACCCCTCCACTTT
clone_size: .; d_call: .; v_call: TRBV18; j_call: TRBJ1-5; cdr3_aa: CASSREGTKPQHF; cdr3_nt: TGTGCCAGCTCCAGGGAGGGGACGAAGCCCCAGCATTTT
clone_size: .; d_call: TRBD1; v_call: TRBV7-2; j_call: TRBJ1-1; cdr3_aa: CASSLIGQGNTEAFF; cdr3_nt: TGTGCCAGCAGCTTAATTGGACAGGGCAATACTGAAGCTTTCTTT
clone_size: .; d_call: TRBD2; v_call: TRBV14; j_call: TRBJ2-6; cdr3_aa: CASSQDLGGAGANVLTF; cdr3_nt: TGTGCCAGCAGCCAAGATCTGGGAGGGGCTGGGGCCAACGTCCTGACTTTC
clone_size: .; d_call: TRBD1; v_call: TRBV5-1; j_call: TRBJ1-2; cdr3_aa: CASSLSRDRDGYTF; cdr3_nt: TGCGCCAGCAGCTTGTCCCGGGACAGGGACGGCTACACCTTC
clone_size: .; d_call: .; v_call: TRBV19; j_call: TRBJ1-1; cdr3_aa: CATQTAKNTEAFF; cdr3_nt: TGTGCCACCCAGACAGCTAAGAACACTGAAGCTTTCTTT
clone_size: .; d_call: TRBD1; v_call: TRBV3-1/TRBV3-2; j_call: TRBJ1-1; cdr3_aa: CASTSRTGNTEAFF; cdr3_nt: TGTGCCAGCACTTCTCGGACAGGTAACACTGAAGCTTTCTTT
clone_size: once; d_call: .; v_call: TRBV29-1; j_call: TRBJ2-3; cdr3_aa: CSVPRGPTDTQYF; cdr3_nt: TGCAGCGTTCCGCGGGGGCCCACAGATACGCAGTATTTT
clone_size: .; d_call: TRBD1; v_call: TRBV28; j_call: TRBJ1-2; cdr3_aa: CASREPGQNYGYTF; cdr3_nt: TGTGCCAGCAGGGAACCGGGACAGAACTATGGCTACACCTTC
clone_size: .; d_call: .; v_call: TRBV7-2; j_call: TRBJ1-5; cdr3_aa: CASSLAWGRLDNQPQHF; cdr3_nt: TGTGCCAGCAGCTTAGCCTGGGGCAGATTGGACAATCAGCCCCAGCATTTT
clone_size: .; d_call: .; v_call: TRBV5-1; j_call: TRBJ2-1; cdr3_aa: CASSLARLATYNEQFF; cdr3_nt: TGCGCCAGCAGCTTGGCGAGGCTAGCGACCTACAATGAGCAGTTCTTC
clone_size: .; d_call: TRBD1; v_call: TRBV6-5; j_call: TRBJ1-2; cdr3_aa: CASRLGGAGGYTF; cdr3_nt: TGTGCCAGCCGCTTAGGGGGCGCGGGTGGCTACACCTTC